Sequencing of this T cell receptor (beta chain) was carried out in a study of blood T cells in healthy people across ages. The use of a sample-barcoded 5' primer and a J-beta primer mix characterized a second PCR of roughly 7 to 11 cycles. TCRdb re-derived calls from the 5' RACE reads in MiXCR, one entry per CDR3 protein. The repertoire holds approximately 2,000,000 distinct CDR3 sequences, with more than 35% as singletons. This CDR3 is built from 13 residues. Trimming left V 6 bases short and J 0 bases short, with 12 bases between. Germline V gene lookup returns CDR1 SQVTM and CDR2 ANQGSEA. This clonotype has at least ten counts.

Sequencing input: blood. The source of this sequence is a human donor in good health. The chain couples TRBV29-1 to TRBJ2-7; TRBD1 is a possible D gene (5 bases). In nucleotides, the CDR3 is TGCAGCGTCAACAGGTCCGACTCCTACGAGCAGTACTTC. Translation gives CSVNRSDSYEQYF.